This T cell receptor beta chain was observed in a study of control samples from healthy donors and cancer patients. Only in-frame clones appear in the TCRdb table, and some are missing; sequencing was by immunoSEQ multiplex PCR. Seen here are about 89,000 clones, approximately 87% observed once, and the top ten hold roughly 2.1%. Germline V gene data show CDR1 as LNHNV and CDR2 as YYDKDF (reference sequence). Deletions cut 1 base from V and 0 bases from J, with 10 bases between. The CDR3 has 16 amino acids. The chain links TRBV15 to TRBJ1-3, with D possibly TRBD1 on 5 matching bases. This sequence originates from a woman in her thirties or forties in good health. The sequenced sample consisted of blood. The CDR3 DNA reads as TGTGCCACCAGCAGAGGAAGCGACAGCTCTGGAAACACCATATATTTT. It is translated as CATSRGSDSSGNTIYF. The full variable domain, its missing parts supplied by reference TRBV15 and TRBJ1-3, is DAMVIQNPRYQVTQFGKPVTLSCSQTLNHNVMYWYQQKSSQAPKLLFHYYDKDFNNEADTPDNFQSRRPNTSFCFLDIRSPGLGDTAMYLCATSRGSDSSGNTIYFGEGSWLTVV.